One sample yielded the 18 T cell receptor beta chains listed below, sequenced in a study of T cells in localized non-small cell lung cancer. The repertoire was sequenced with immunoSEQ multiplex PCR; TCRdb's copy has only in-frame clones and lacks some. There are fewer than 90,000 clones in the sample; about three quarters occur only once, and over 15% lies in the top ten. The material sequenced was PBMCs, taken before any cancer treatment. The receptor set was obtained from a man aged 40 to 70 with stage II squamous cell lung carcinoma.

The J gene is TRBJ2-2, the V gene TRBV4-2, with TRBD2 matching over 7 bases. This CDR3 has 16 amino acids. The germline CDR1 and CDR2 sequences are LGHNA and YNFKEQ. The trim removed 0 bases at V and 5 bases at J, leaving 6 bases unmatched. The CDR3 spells CASSQDVAGVTGELFF. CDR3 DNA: TGTGCCAGCAGCCAAGATGTGGCGGGAGTGACCGGGGAGCTGTTTTTT.

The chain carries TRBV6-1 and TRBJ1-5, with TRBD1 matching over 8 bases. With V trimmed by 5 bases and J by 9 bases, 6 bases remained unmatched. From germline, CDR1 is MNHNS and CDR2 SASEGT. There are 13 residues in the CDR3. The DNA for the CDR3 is TGTGCCAGCAGTCAGGGGGCGTTGGGGCCCCAGCATTTT. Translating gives CASSQGALGPQHF.

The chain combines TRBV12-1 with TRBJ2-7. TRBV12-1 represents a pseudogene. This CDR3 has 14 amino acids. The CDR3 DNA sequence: TGTGCCAGCAGCTTTTACCAAAGGAAGTACGAGCAGTACTTC. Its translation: CASSFYQRKYEQYF.

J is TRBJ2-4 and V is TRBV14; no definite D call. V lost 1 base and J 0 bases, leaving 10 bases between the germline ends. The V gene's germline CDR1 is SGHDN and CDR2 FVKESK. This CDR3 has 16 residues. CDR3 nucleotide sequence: TGTGCCAGCAGCCAAGGTGTGGGGTTAGCCAAAAACATTCAGTACTTC. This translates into CASSQGVGLAKNIQYF.

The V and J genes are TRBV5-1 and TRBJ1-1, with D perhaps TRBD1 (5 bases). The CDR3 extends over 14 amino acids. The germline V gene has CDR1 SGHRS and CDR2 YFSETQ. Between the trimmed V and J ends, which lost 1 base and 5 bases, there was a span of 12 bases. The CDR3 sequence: CASSLLQGGTEAFF. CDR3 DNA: TGCGCCAGCAGCTTGCTTCAGGGAGGGACTGAAGCTTTCTTT. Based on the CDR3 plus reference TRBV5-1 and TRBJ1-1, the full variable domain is KAGVTQTPRYLIKTRGQQVTLSCSPISGHRSVSWYQQTPGQGLQFLFEYFSETQRNKGNFPGRFSGRQFSNSRSEMNVSTLELGDSALYLCASSLLQGGTEAFFGQGTRLTVV.

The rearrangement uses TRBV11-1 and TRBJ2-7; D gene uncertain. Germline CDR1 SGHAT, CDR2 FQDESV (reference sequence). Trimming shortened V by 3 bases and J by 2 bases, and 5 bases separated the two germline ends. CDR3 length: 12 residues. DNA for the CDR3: TGTGCCAGCAGCTTCATTGCCTACGAGCAGTACTTC. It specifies CASSFIAYEQYF. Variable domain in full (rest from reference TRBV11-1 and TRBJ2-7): EAEVAQSPRYKITEKSQAVAFWCDPISGHATLYWYRQILGQGPELLVQFQDESVVDDSQLPKDRFSAERLKGVDSTLKIQPAELGDSAMYLCASSFIAYEQYFGPGTRLTVT.

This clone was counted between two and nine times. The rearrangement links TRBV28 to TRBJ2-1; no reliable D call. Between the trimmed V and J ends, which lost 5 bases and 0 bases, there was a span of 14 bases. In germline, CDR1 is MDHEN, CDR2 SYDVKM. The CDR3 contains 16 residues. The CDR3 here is CASSVPLGSSYNEQFF. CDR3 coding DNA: TGTGCCAGCAGTGTTCCTCTGGGTAGCTCCTACAATGAGCAGTTCTTC.

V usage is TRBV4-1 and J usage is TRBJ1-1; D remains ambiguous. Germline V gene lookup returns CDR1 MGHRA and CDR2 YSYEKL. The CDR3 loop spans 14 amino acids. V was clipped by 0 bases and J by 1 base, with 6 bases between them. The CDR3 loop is CASSQEETNTEAFF. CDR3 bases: TGCGCCAGCAGCCAAGAGGAAACGAACACTGAAGCTTTCTTT.

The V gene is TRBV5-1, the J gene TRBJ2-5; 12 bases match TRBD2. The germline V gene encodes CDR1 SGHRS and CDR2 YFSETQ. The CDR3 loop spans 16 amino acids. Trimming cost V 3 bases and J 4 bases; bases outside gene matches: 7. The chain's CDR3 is CASSWSPSGGGETQYF. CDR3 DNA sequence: TGCGCCAGCAGCTGGAGCCCTAGCGGGGGGGGAGAGACCCAGTACTTC.

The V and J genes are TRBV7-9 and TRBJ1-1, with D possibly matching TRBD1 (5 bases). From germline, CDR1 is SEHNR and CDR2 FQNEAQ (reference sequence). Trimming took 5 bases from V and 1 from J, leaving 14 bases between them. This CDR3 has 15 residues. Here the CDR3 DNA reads TGTGCCAGCAGCCCGGGACTTATCACGAACACTGAAGCTTTCTTT. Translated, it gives CASSPGLITNTEAFF.

CDR3 nucleotide sequence: TGTGCCAGCAGTTCCCCGAAGGTGAGGGGGGAGACCCAGTACTTC. Its protein product is CASSSPKVRGETQYF. The chain employs TRBV28 and TRBJ2-5; perhaps TRBD1 as D (6 bases). Deletions cut 4 bases from V and 5 bases from J, with 17 bases between. This CDR3 has 15 amino acids. Germline V gene data show CDR1 as MDHEN and CDR2 as SYDVKM.

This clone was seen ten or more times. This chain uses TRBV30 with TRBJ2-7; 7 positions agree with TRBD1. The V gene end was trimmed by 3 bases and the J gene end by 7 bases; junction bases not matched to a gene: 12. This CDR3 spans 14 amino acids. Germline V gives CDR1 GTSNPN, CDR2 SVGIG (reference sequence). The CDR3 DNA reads TGTGCCTGGAGAGCTGGGACAGTTCCCAGGGAGCAGTACTTC. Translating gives CAWRAGTVPREQYF.

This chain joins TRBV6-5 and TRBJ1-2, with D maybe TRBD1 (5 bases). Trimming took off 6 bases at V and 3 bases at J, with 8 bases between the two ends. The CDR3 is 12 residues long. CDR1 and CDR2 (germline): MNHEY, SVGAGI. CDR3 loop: CASSEGYYGYTF. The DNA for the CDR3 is TGTGCCAGCAGCGAGGGGTACTATGGCTACACCTTC.

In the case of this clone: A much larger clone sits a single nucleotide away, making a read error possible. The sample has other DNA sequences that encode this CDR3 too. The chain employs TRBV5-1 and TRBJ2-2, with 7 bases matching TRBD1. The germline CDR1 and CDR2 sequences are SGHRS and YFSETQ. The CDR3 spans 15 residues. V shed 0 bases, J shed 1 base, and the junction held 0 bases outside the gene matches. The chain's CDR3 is CASSLGQGNTGELFF. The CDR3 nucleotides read TGCGCCAGCAGCTTGGGACAGGGGAACACCGGGGAGCTGTTTTTT.

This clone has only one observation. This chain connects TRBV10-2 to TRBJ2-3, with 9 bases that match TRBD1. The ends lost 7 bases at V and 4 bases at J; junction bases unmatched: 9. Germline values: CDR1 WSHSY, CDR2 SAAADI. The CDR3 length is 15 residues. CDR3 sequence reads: CASTIQGAAADTQYF. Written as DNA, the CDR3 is TGCGCCAGCACGATACAGGGGGCCGCGGCAGATACGCAGTATTTT.

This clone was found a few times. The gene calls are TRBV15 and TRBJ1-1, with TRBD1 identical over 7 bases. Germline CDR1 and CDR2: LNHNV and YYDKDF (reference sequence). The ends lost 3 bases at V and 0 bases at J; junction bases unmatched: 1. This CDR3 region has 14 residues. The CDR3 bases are TGTGCCACCAGCAGGGGACAGCTGAACACTGAAGCTTTCTTT. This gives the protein CATSRGQLNTEAFF.

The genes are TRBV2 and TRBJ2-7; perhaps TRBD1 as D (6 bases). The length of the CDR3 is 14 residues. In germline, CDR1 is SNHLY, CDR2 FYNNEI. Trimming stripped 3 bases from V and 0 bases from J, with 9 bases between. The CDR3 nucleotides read TGTGCCAGCAGTGAGAAACAGGGCTCCTACGAGCAGTACTTC. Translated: CASSEKQGSYEQYF.

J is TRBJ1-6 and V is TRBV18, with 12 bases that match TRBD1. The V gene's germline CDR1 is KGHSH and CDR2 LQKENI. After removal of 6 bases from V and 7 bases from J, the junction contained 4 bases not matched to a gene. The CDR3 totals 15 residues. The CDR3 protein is CASSRDRGRNSPLHF. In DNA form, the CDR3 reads TGTGCCAGCTCCAGGGACAGGGGGCGGAATTCACCCCTCCACTTT.